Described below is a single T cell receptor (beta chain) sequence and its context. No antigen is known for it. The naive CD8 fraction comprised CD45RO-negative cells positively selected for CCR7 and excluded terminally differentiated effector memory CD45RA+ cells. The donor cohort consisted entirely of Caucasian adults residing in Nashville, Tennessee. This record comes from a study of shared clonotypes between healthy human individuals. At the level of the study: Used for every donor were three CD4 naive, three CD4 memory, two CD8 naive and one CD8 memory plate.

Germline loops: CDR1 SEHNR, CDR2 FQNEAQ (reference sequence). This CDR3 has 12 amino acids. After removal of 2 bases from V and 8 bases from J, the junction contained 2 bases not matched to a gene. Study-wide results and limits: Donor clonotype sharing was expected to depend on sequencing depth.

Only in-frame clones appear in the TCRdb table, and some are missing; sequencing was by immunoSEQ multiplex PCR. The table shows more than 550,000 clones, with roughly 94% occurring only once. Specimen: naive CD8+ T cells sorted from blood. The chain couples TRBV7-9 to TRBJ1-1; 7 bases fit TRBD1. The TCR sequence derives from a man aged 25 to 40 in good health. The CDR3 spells CASSLQGEEAFF. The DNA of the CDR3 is TGTGCCAGCAGCTTACAGGGGGAAGAAGCTTTCTTT.